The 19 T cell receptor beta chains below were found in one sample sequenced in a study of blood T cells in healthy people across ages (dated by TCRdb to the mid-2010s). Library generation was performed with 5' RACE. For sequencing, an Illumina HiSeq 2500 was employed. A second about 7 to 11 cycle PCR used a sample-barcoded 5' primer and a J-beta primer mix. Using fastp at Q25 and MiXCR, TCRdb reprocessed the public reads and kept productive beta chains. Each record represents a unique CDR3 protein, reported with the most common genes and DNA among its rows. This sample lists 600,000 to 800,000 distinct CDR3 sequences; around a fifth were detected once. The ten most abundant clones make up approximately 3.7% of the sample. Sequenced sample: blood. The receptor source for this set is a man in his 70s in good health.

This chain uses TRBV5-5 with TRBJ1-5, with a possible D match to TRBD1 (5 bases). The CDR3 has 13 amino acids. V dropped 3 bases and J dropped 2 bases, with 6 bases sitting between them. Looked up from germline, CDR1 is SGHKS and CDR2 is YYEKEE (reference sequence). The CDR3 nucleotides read TGTGCCAGCAGCTGGGGGGGCAATCAGCCCCAGCATTTT. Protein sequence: CASSWGGNQPQHF.

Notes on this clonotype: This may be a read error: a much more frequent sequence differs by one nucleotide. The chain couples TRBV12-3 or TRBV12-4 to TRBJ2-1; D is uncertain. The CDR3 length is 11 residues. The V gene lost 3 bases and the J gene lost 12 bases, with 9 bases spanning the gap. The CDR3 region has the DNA TGTGCCAGCAGTTTGACTCGGGTGCAGTTCTTC. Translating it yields CASSLTRVQFF.

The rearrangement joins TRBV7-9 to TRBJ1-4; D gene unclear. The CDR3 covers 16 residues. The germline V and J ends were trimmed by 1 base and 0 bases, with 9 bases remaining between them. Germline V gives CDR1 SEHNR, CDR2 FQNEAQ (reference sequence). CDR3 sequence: CASSLGQFTTNEKLFF. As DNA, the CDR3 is TGTGCCAGCAGCTTAGGGCAGTTCACAACTAATGAAAAACTGTTTTTT.

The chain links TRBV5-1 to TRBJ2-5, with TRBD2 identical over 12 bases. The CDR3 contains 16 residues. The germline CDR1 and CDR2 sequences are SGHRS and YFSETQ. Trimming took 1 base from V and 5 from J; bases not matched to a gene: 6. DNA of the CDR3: TGCGCCAGCAGCTTGCTGACTAGCGGGAGTGGTGAGACCCAGTACTTC. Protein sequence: CASSLLTSGSGETQYF.

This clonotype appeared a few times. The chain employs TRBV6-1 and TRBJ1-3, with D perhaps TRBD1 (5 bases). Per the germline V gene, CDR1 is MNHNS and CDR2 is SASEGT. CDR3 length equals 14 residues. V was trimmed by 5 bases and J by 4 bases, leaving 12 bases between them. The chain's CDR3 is CASSREGLGNTIYF. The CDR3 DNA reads TGTGCCAGCAGTCGTGAGGGGCTCGGAAACACCATATATTTT.

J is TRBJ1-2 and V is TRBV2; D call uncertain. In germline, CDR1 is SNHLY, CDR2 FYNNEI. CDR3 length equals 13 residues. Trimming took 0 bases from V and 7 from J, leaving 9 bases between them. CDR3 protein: CASSEASQSGYTF. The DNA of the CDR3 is TGTGCCAGCAGTGAAGCCTCGCAAAGTGGCTACACCTTC.

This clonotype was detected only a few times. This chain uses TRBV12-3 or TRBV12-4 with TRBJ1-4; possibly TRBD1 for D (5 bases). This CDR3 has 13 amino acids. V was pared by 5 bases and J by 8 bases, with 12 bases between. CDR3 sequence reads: CASSHGAAEKLFF. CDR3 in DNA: TGTGCCAGCAGTCATGGGGCAGCAGAAAAACTGTTTTTT.

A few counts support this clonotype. The CDR3 protein is CASRTVLGNTEAFF. CDR3 bases: TGCGCCAGCAGAACAGTCCTCGGGAACACTGAAGCTTTCTTT. The chain links TRBV5-1 to TRBJ1-1; D remains ambiguous. Germline V gives CDR1 SGHRS, CDR2 YFSETQ. This CDR3 has 14 residues. With 5 bases removed from V and 1 base from J, the gap between germline ends came to 12 bases.

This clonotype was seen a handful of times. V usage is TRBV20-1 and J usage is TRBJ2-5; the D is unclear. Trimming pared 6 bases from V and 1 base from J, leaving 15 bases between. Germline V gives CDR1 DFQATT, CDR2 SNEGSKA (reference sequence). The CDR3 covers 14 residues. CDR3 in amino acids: CSARHGGRQETQYF. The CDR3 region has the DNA TGCAGTGCGCGCCATGGTGGTCGCCAAGAGACCCAGTACTTC.

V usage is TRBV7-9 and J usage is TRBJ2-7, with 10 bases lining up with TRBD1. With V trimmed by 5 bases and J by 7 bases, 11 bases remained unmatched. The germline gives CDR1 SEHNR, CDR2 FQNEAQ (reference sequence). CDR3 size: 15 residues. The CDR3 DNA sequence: TGTGCCAGCAGCCTCGGGACAGGGGTTAAGGGGGAGCAGTACTTC. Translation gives CASSLGTGVKGEQYF.

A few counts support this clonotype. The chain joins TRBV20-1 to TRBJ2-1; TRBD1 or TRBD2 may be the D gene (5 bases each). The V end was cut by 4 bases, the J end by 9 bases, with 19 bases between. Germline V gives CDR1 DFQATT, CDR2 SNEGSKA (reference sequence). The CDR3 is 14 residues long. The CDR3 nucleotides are TGCAGTGCTAAGGGACCTCCCGTGGGGCCTGAGCAGTTCTTC. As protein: CSAKGPPVGPEQFF.

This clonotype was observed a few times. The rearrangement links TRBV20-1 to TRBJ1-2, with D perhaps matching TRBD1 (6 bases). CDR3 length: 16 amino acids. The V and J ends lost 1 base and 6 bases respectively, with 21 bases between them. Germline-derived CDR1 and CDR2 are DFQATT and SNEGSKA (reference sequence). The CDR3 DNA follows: TGCAGTGCTAGAGCGCAAGAGCCTGGCAGGGGAAATGGCTACACCTTC. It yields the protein CSARAQEPGRGNGYTF.

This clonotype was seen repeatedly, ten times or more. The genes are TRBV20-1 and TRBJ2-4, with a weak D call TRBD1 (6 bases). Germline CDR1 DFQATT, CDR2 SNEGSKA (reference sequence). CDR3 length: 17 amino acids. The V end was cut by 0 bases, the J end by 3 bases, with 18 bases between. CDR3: CSARDRGSVDGKNIQYF. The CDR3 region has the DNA TGCAGTGCTAGAGACAGGGGCTCGGTGGATGGCAAAAACATTCAGTACTTC.

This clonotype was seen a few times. CDR3 loop: CASSQPSGANVLTF. The CDR3 nucleotides read TGTGCCAGCAGCCAACCCTCTGGGGCCAACGTCCTGACTTTC. This rearrangement joins TRBV6-5 to TRBJ2-6; no reliable D call. This CDR3 is built from 14 residues. V was clipped by 6 bases and J by 0 bases, with 6 bases between them. Germline CDR1 is MNHEY and CDR2 is SVGAGI.

The chain's CDR3 is CSVEDRVGGEAFF. The CDR3 nucleotides read TGCAGCGTTGAAGATCGAGTGGGGGGTGAAGCTTTCTTT. The chain employs TRBV29-1 and TRBJ1-1, with TRBD1 as a possible D gene (5 bases). The V and J ends lost 0 bases and 7 bases respectively, with 12 bases between them. CDR3 length equals 13 residues. The V gene's germline CDR1 is SQVTM and CDR2 ANQGSEA.

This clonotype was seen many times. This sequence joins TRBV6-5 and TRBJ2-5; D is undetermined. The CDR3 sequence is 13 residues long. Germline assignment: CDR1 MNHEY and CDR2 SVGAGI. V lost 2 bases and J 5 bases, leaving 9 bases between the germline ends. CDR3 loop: CASSYVLGETQYF. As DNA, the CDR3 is TGTGCCAGCAGTTACGTCCTGGGCGAGACCCAGTACTTC.

Written as DNA, the CDR3 is TGCAGCGGTCAGCGGGGGGGCTCCTACAATGAGCAGTTCTTC. The encoded protein is CSGQRGGSYNEQFF. The chain recombines TRBV29-1 with TRBJ2-1; 10 bases fit TRBD2. With V trimmed by 7 bases and J by 0 bases, 3 bases remained unmatched. This CDR3 has 14 residues. Germline values: CDR1 SQVTM, CDR2 ANQGSEA.

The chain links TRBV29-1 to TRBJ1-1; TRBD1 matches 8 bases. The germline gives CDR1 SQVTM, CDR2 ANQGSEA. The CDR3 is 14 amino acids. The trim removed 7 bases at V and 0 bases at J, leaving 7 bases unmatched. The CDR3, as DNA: TGCAGCGCCCACAGGGGGGGGATGAACACTGAAGCTTTCTTT. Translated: CSAHRGGMNTEAFF.

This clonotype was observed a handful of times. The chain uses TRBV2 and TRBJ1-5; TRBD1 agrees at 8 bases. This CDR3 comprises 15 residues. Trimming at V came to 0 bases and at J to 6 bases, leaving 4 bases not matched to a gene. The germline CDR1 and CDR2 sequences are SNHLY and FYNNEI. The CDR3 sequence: CASSEAPGGIQPQHF. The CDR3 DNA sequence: TGTGCCAGCAGTGAAGCGCCAGGGGGCATTCAGCCCCAGCATTTT.